A single sample is the source of the 16 T cell receptor beta chains below, sequenced in a study of blood T cell repertoires in COVID-19. TCRdb keeps only in-frame clones here, not all; method: immunoSEQ multiplex PCR. The repertoire holds roughly 85,000 clones, more than 80% seen once, with 25% to 30% in the top ten. The sample taken for sequencing was peripheral blood. Receptors originate from a man aged 50 or older with active or convalescent COVID-19.

The chain couples TRBV3-1 (or the pseudogene TRBV3-2) to TRBJ2-5, with 7 bases aligning to TRBD1. Germline V CDR1 and CDR2: LGHDT, YNNKEL (reference sequence). The CDR3 runs to 15 residues. With V trimmed by 3 bases and J by 3 bases, 7 bases remained unmatched. CDR3 bases: TGTGCCAGCAGCCAGAACCGACAGGGAAAAGAGACCCAGTACTTC. Protein product: CASSQNRQGKETQYF.

V and J are TRBV4-3 and TRBJ1-4, with 8 bases aligning to TRBD1. Germline trimming cut 0 bases from V and 6 bases from J; bases unmatched to any gene: 3. This CDR3 is 15 amino acids long. The germline gives CDR1 LGHNA, CDR2 YSLEER. The CDR3, as DNA: TGCGCCAGCAGCCAAGAACACAGGGGGTATGAAAAACTGTTTTTT. This sequence encodes CASSQEHRGYEKLFF.

About this clone itself: At one end, the junction sequence differs from germline, possibly due to a read error. The chain employs TRBV11-2 and TRBJ1-6; perhaps TRBD1 as D (5 bases). The CDR3 contains 15 residues. Looked up from germline, CDR1 is SGHAT and CDR2 is FQNNGV. The CDR3 is CASSLNLRDNSPLHF. Here the CDR3 DNA reads TGTGCCAGCAGCTTGAACCTCAGGGATAACTCACCCCTCCACTTT.

The chain is built from TRBV6-6 and TRBJ2-5; tentatively, D is TRBD1 (6 bases). Trimming removed 7 bases from V and 6 bases from J, with 18 bases in between. Germline lookup yields CDR1 MNHNY and CDR2 SVGAGI (reference sequence). The CDR3 is 14 residues long. The DNA of the CDR3 is TGTGCCAGCAACCCCACAGGGTTTCGGAAGACCCAGTACTTC. This translates into CASNPTGFRKTQYF.

This rearrangement joins TRBV3-1 (or the pseudogene TRBV3-2) to TRBJ2-3, with 8 nucleotides matching TRBD2. V dropped 5 bases and J dropped 3; count of bases not matched to a gene: 7. The germline gives CDR1 LGHDT, CDR2 YNNKEL (reference sequence). CDR3 length: 15 amino acids. Here the CDR3 reads CASSVGGRTTDTQYF. The DNA of the CDR3 is TGTGCCAGCAGCGTAGGCGGGAGGACGACAGATACGCAGTATTTT.

This chain joins TRBV5-1 and TRBJ2-7, with D possibly TRBD2 on 6 matching bases. This CDR3 is built from 13 residues. From germline, CDR1 is SGHRS and CDR2 YFSETQ. The V and J ends lost 4 bases and 2 bases respectively, with 10 bases between them. The CDR3 DNA reads TGCGCCAGCAGCCCCGGGACTCCCTACGAGCAGTACTTC. Its translation: CASSPGTPYEQYF.

This chain links TRBV3-1 (or the pseudogene TRBV3-2) with TRBJ2-7; D gene unclear. The V and J ends lost 0 bases and 2 bases respectively, with 11 bases between them. The CDR3 length is 15 residues. Germline V CDR1 and CDR2: LGHDT, YNNKEL (reference sequence). For the CDR3, the DNA is TGTGCCAGCAGCCAAGATCCCGCGGTTGCCTACGAGCAGTACTTC. Protein product: CASSQDPAVAYEQYF.

The rearrangement uses TRBV6-1 and TRBJ1-3, with a tentative D call TRBD1 (5 bases). Trimming pared 0 bases from V and 0 bases from J, leaving 15 bases between. CDR3 size: 18 residues. Germline CDR1 and CDR2: MNHNS and SASEGT. CDR3 DNA: TGTGCCAGCAGTGAAGCGAGGAGCAGGGCCAACTCTGGAAACACCATATATTTT. As protein: CASSEARSRANSGNTIYF.

This clone was counted a single time. J is TRBJ1-5 and V is TRBV10-2; D gene unclear. The V gene's germline CDR1 is WSHSY and CDR2 SAAADI. V dropped 5 bases and J dropped 8 bases, with 7 bases sitting between them. The CDR3 is made up of 11 amino acids. CDR3 sequence: CASSNGEPQHF. The DNA for the CDR3 is TGCGCCAGCAGTAACGGGGAGCCCCAGCATTTT.

V and J are TRBV19 and TRBJ1-2; 7 nucleotides match TRBD1. After removal of 3 bases from V and 6 bases from J, the junction contained 16 bases not matched to a gene. From germline, CDR1 is LNHDA and CDR2 SQIVND (reference sequence). This CDR3 is built from 17 residues. The CDR3 DNA is TGTGCCAGTAGTATTTCCCCCCGCCGACAGGGCGTGAATGGCTACACCTTC. The encoded protein is CASSISPRRQGVNGYTF.

The chain employs TRBV7-9 and TRBJ2-7; D may be TRBD2 (6 bases). The CDR3 is 14 residues long. The V and J ends lost 1 base and 2 bases respectively, with 9 bases between them. Germline CDR1 and CDR2: SEHNR and FQNEAQ (reference sequence). CDR3: CASSLVGGTYEQYF. The CDR3 DNA reads as TGTGCCAGCAGCTTAGTCGGGGGAACCTACGAGCAGTACTTC. Looking up the rest from reference TRBV7-9 and TRBJ2-7 gives the full variable domain: DTGVSQNPRHKITKRGQNVTFRCDPISEHNRLYWYRQTLGQGPEFLTYFQNEAQLEKSRLLSDRFSAERPKGSFSTLEIQRTEQGDSAMYLCASSLVGGTYEQYFGPGTRLTVT.

The rearrangement links TRBV4-1 to TRBJ2-1; D uncertain. The length of the CDR3 is 13 residues. The V and J ends lost 0 bases and 10 bases respectively, with 10 bases between them. Germline CDR1 MGHRA, CDR2 YSYEKL. This CDR3 is CASSQDISVEQFF. The CDR3 DNA follows: TGCGCCAGCAGCCAAGACATCAGCGTCGAGCAGTTCTTC.

The chain is built from TRBV9 and TRBJ2-2, with 12 bases aligning to TRBD2. The CDR3 spans 18 residues. The V gene end was trimmed by 3 bases and the J gene end by 3 bases; junction bases not matched to a gene: 9. CDR1 is SGDLS and CDR2 is YYNGEE in the germline V gene. The CDR3 DNA sequence: TGTGCCAGCAGCGCCGGACTAGCGGGGTTCGCGGACACCGGGGAGCTGTTTTTT. As protein: CASSAGLAGFADTGELFF.

The chain carries TRBV24-1 and TRBJ2-1, with a possible D match to TRBD2 (6 bases). In germline, CDR1 is KGHDR, CDR2 SFDVKD. The CDR3 contains 14 residues. Trimming removed 5 bases at V and 6 bases at J, with 13 bases between. DNA of the CDR3: TGTGCCACCAGTGCAAAGGACTACCTCAATGAGCAGTTCTTC. It codes for CATSAKDYLNEQFF.

CDR3 residues: CASSFGKNYGYTF. The CDR3 region has the DNA TGTGCCAGCAGTTTTGGCAAGAACTATGGCTACACCTTC. J is TRBJ1-2 and V is TRBV12-3 or TRBV12-4; D call uncertain. Trimming left V 3 bases short and J 2 bases short, with 7 bases between. This CDR3 has 13 amino acids.

The V call is TRBV28, the J call TRBJ2-7; 8 positions match TRBD2. The CDR3 spans 16 residues. Germline-derived CDR1 and CDR2 are MDHEN and SYDVKM. After removal of 10 bases from V and 3 bases from J, the junction contained 17 bases not matched to a gene. CDR3 region: CATLRGSGTVFYEQYF. CDR3 coding DNA: TGTGCCACCCTTCGGGGTAGCGGGACGGTTTTCTACGAGCAGTACTTC.